The present T cell receptor beta chain was sequenced within a study of post-analysis software for immune sequencing data. Study-level background: Secondary progressive, relapsing-remitting and progressive-relapsing multiple sclerosis were among the included disease courses.

CDR1 is ENHRY and CDR2 is SYGVKD in the germline V gene. CDR3 length: 16 amino acids. Germline trimming cut 3 bases from V and 5 bases from J; bases unmatched to any gene: 10. About this clonotype itself: No antigen is known for it.

Findings of the study overall: Multiple sclerosis patients had significantly lower normalized Chao1 diversity than controls. In patients, TRBV5-6, TRBV5-1 and TRBV20-1 belonged to roughly five TRBV segments found more frequently than in controls.

TCR beta cDNA libraries had unique molecular identifiers. When about 0.9 to 11 million T cells were used, they gave about 550,000 cDNA molecules. TCRdb itself ran the PCR reads through MiXCR, one entry per CDR3 protein. Among 450,000 to 650,000 distinct CDR3 sequences listed, around 40% were seen once. The origin of this receptor is a girl aged 5 to 17 with multiple sclerosis. The sequencing sample was made of blood. J is TRBJ2-7 and V is TRBV10-3, with 10 bases lining up with TRBD2. This chain's CDR3 is CAISDLDSGRSHEQYF. In nucleotides, the CDR3 is TGTGCCATCAGTGATCTCGATAGCGGGAGGTCCCACGAGCAGTACTTC.